Sequencing of this TCR beta chain was carried out in a study of T cells in Graves' hyperthyroidism and ophthalmopathy. This clonotype showed up many times. From RNA transcripts, TCR beta CDR3 regions were amplified. A first-round RT-PCR of the TCR CDR3 used the HTBI primer set. MiXCR, run by TCRdb on the multiplex PCR reads, gives a single entry per CDR3 protein. The sample shows approximately 400,000 distinct CDR3 sequences, approximately 14% of them seen only once. The TCR was taken from a woman aged 18-35 years with Graves' hyperthyroidism. Sequenced input: blood.

The CDR3: CASSLVETDTQYF. CDR3 sequence (DNA): TGTGCCAGCAGTTTAGTGGAGACAGATACGCAGTATTTT. The chain uses TRBV28 and TRBJ2-3; no firm D call. V lost 2 bases and J lost 3, with 6 bases in between. The germline gives CDR1 MDHEN, CDR2 SYDVKM. The CDR3 sequence is 13 residues long.